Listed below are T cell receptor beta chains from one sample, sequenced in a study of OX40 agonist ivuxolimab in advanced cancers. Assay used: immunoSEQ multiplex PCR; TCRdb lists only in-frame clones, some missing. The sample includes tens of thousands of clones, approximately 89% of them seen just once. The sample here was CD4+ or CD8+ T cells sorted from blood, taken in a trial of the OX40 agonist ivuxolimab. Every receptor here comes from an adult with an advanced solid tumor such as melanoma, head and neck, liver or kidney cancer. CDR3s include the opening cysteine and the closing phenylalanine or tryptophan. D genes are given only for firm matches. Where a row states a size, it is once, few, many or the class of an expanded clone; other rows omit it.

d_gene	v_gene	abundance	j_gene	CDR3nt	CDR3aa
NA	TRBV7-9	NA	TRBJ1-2	TGTGCCAGCAGCTCACAGCTCTATGGCTACACCTTC	CASSSQLYGYTF
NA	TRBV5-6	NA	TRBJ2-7	TGTGCCAGCAGCTTAAGTCTGTACGAGCAGTACTTC	CASSLSLYEQYF
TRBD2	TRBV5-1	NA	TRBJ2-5	TGCGCCAGCAGCATCGGGACTAGCGGGAGCGGGGGGGAGACCCAGTACTTC	CASSIGTSGSGGETQYF
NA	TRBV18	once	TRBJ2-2	TGTGCCAGCTCACCACCCGGGACCTCCACCGGGGAGCTGTTTTTT	CASSPPGTSTGELFF
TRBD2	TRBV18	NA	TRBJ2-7	TGTGCCAGCTCCCGAGGCTCTAGCGGGACCTACGAGCAGTACTTC	CASSRGSSGTYEQYF
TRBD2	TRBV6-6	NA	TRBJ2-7	TGTGCCAGCAAGGCTAGCGGCTACGAGCAGTACTTC	CASKASGYEQYF
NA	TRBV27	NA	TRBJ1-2	TGTGCCAGCAGTTTGAAATGGTCCAGGGACTATGGCTACACCTTC	CASSLKWSRDYGYTF
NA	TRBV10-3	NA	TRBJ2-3	TGTGCCATCAGTGAGGCCAGGCCCACAGATACGCAGTATTTT	CAISEARPTDTQYF
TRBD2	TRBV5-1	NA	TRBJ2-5	TGCGCCAGCAGACCATGGGGACTAGCGGGGACGTACCAAGAGACCCAGTACTTC	CASRPWGLAGTYQETQYF
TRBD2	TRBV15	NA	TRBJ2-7	TGTGCCACCAGCAAGGAGCGGGGTATATACGAGCAGTACTTC	CATSKERGIYEQYF
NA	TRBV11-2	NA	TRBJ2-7	TGTGCCAGCAGCTTGGTCAGGACTATTCTCGCCGACTACGAGCAGTACTTC	CASSLVRTILADYEQYF
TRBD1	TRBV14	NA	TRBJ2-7	TGTGCCAGCAGCCGTGGACAGGGAAGTTACGAGCAGTACTTC	CASSRGQGSYEQYF
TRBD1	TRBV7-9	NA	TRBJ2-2	TGTGCCAGCAGCTTTGAGGGGGCAACCGGGGAGCTGTTTTTT	CASSFEGATGELFF
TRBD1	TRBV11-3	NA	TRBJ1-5	TGTGCCAGCAGCTTCCGAGGAGAGGGGGCACAGCCCCAGCATTTT	CASSFRGEGAQPQHF
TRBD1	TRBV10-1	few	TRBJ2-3	TGCGCCAGCAGTGACCTTTTGGGCGGACAGGGGAGAGATACGCAGTATTTT	CASSDLLGGQGRDTQYF
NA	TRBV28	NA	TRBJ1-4	TGTGCCAGCAGTTTAGGATCCTTCGGGGTAATCGGTGAAAAACTGTTTTTT	CASSLGSFGVIGEKLFF
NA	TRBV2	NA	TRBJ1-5	TGTGCCAGCAGTGAGTTTCGGGATCAGCCCCAGCATTTT	CASSEFRDQPQHF
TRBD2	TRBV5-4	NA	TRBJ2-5	TGTGCCAGCAACCCCAGCGGGGGACCCCAAGAGACCCAGTACTTC	CASNPSGGPQETQYF
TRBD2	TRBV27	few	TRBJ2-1	TGTGCCAGCAGTTTATACGGAGGGGAGGGTGAGCAGTTCTTC	CASSLYGGEGEQFF
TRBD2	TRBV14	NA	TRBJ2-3	TGTGCCAGCAGCCCGCGCGGTCTAGCGGCAGATACGCAGTATTTT	CASSPRGLAADTQYF
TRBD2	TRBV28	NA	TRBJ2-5	TGTGCCAGCAGTTCGGGGAGGGAAGAGACCCAGTACTTC	CASSSGREETQYF
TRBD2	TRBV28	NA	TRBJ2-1	TGTGCCAGCAGTTTATATCAGCTAGCGGGAGAGGCTGAGCAGTTCTTC	CASSLYQLAGEAEQFF
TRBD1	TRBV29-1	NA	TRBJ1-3	TGCAGCGTTGAATTCGGTGGGACAGGGGGAGACACCATATATTTT	CSVEFGGTGGDTIYF
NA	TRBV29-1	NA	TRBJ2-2	TGCAGCGTTTCACCCGGGCTGAACACCGGGGAGCTGTTTTTT	CSVSPGLNTGELFF
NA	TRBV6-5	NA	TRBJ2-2	TGTGCCAGCAGTTCTGACCTGTACGGGGAGCTGTTTTTT	CASSSDLYGELFF
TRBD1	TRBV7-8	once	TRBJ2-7	TGTGCCAGCAGCCGCGGGACAGGCGAGCAGTACTTC	CASSRGTGEQYF
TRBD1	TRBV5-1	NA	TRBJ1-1	TGCGCCAGCAGCGAAGGCAGGGGGCAAAACACTGAAGCTTTCTTT	CASSEGRGQNTEAFF
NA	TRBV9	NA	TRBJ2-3	TGTGCCAGCAGCGAGGGGGGGAACCCCGACACAGATACGCAGTATTTT	CASSEGGNPDTDTQYF
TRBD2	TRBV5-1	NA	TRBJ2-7	TGCGCCAGCAGCTCCTGGACTAGCGGGGCCGGGGAGCAGTACTTC	CASSSWTSGAGEQYF
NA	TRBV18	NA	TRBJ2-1	TGTGCCAGCTCACCGACCCGCTCTTATGAGCAGTTCTTC	CASSPTRSYEQFF
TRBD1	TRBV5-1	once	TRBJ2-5	TGCGCCAGCAGCCGCCTTTGGACAGGGGCATTCGAGACCCAGTACTTC	CASSRLWTGAFETQYF
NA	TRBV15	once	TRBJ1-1	TGTGCCACCAGCAGAGCAGAGTTTAGCTTTGAAGCTTTCTTT	CATSRAEFSFEAFF
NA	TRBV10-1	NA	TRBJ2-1	TGCGCCAGCAGTGAGTCCGGACTTAGGGAGCAGTTCTTC	CASSESGLREQFF
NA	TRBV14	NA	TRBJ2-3	TGTGCCAGCAGCCAAGTCGGGAGTGGCGATACGCAGTATTTT	CASSQVGSGDTQYF
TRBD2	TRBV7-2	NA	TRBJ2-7	TGTGCCAGCAGCTTAGATGGGACTACTACCTACGAGCAGTACTTC	CASSLDGTTTYEQYF
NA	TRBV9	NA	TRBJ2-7	TGTGCCAGCAGCGTAGGGGGTACCCGGCGGCGGCAGTACTTC	CASSVGGTRRRQYF
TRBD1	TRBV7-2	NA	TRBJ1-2	TGTGCCAGCAGCTTAGCGGAGGGGGCGGATGGCTACACCTTC	CASSLAEGADGYTF
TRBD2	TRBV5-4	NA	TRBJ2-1	TGTGCCAGCAGCTTGCGACTAGCGGGGGGGCAGAATGAGCAGTTCTTC	CASSLRLAGGQNEQFF
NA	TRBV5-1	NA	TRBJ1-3	TGCGCCAGCGCCGAGGAGGCTACGGGAAACACCATATATTTT	CASAEEATGNTIYF
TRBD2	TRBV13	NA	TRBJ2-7	TGTGCCAGCAGCTTAGAGGGACTAGCGGGGAAGGGGCCCTACGAGCAGTACTTC	CASSLEGLAGKGPYEQYF
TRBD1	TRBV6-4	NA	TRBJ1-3	TGTGCCAGCAGGACACGACAGGGACCTCTTGGAAACACCATATATTTT	CASRTRQGPLGNTIYF
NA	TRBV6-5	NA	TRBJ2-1	TGTGCCAGCAGAGAGCCGAGCTCCTACAATGAGCAGTTCTTC	CASREPSSYNEQFF
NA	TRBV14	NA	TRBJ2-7	TGTGCCAGCAGCCAAGGGGGGCAGGGCGTGTACGAGCAGTACTTC	CASSQGGQGVYEQYF
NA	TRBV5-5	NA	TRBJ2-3	TGTGCCAGCAGCTTGTCGGCGGCTAGCACAGATACGCAGTATTTT	CASSLSAASTDTQYF
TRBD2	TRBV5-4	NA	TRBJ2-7	TGTGCCAGCAGCACCGGGACTAGCGTCTACGAGCAGTACTTC	CASSTGTSVYEQYF
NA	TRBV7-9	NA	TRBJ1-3	TGTGCCAGCAGCAGCGACACACTCTCTGGAAACACCATATATTTT	CASSSDTLSGNTIYF
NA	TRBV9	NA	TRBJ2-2	TGTGCCAGCAGCGTAGGGAGGGCGCGGGCGGACACCGGGGAGCTGTTTTTT	CASSVGRARADTGELFF
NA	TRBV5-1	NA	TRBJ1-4	TGCGCCAGCAGCTTGGCGGGCGGACCTAATGAAAAACTGTTTTTT	CASSLAGGPNEKLFF
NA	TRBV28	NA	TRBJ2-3	TGTGCCAGCAGTTTAGCGACCACAGATACGCAGTATTTT	CASSLATTDTQYF
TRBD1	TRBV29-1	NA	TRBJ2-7	TGCAGCGTCCGAGGGGGCAACGGAAACGAGCAGTACTTC	CSVRGGNGNEQYF
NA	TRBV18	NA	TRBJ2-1	TGTGCCAGCTCACCACTGATAAACAATGAGCAGTTCTTC	CASSPLINNEQFF
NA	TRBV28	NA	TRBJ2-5	TGTGCCAGCAGCTCCGAAGAGACCCAGTACTTC	CASSSEETQYF
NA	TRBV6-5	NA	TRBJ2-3	TGTGCCAGCAGATTAGCAACTCGCACAGATACGCAGTATTTT	CASRLATRTDTQYF